The 26 T cell receptor beta chains listed next were all sequenced from one sample in a study of blood T cell repertoires in COVID-19. The table came from immunoSEQ multiplex PCR; TCRdb's copy has only in-frame clones and leaves some out. The sample carries 140,000 to 150,000 clones, roughly 80% recorded once. Sequenced input: peripheral blood. The source is a human donor with acute or convalescent COVID-19. The donor label of this sample is uncertain.

The table lists this clone with a few counts. V gene TRBV7-2 combines with J gene TRBJ1-1, with 7 nucleotides matching TRBD1. The CDR3 length is 13 residues. Trimming took 4 bases from V and 6 from J; bases not matched to a gene: 5. Germline CDR1 and CDR2: SGHTA and FQGNSA. The CDR3 nucleotides read TGTGCCAGCAGCTATACAGGGGAGGCTGAAGCTTTCTTT. Its translation is CASSYTGEAEAFF.

The chain recombines TRBV27 with TRBJ1-2; D not resolved. The CDR3 is made up of 14 amino acids. V lost 7 bases and J 7 bases, leaving 19 bases between the germline ends. Germline CDR1 is MNHEY and CDR2 is SMNVEV (reference sequence). CDR3 DNA sequence: TGTGCCAGCAAGGGCGGGCAACTCTCGGGTGGCTACACCTTC. Translation: CASKGGQLSGGYTF.

The gene calls are TRBV27 and TRBJ2-5; perhaps TRBD2 as D (7 bases). CDR1 and CDR2 from the germline V gene are MNHEY and SMNVEV (reference sequence). The CDR3 has 14 residues. V lost 5 bases to trimming and J lost 5 bases, with 15 bases between them. The CDR3 DNA reads as TGTGCCAGCAGTCTACAGGGAGGGGAGGAGACCCAGTACTTC. This codes for CASSLQGGEETQYF.

The V and J genes are TRBV3-1 (or the pseudogene TRBV3-2) and TRBJ1-1; TRBD1 is a possible D gene (5 bases). Germline V gene data show CDR1 as LGHDT and CDR2 as YNNKEL (reference sequence). The CDR3 is made up of 14 amino acids. Trimming stripped 2 bases from V and 2 bases from J, with 9 bases between. CDR3 loop: CASSQQGYNTEAFF. In DNA form, the CDR3 reads TGTGCCAGCAGCCAACAGGGCTACAACACTGAAGCTTTCTTT.

This chain joins TRBV3-1 (or the pseudogene TRBV3-2) and TRBJ1-1, with no clear D. The V gene's germline CDR1 is LGHDT and CDR2 YNNKEL (reference sequence). This CDR3 comprises 11 residues. The V end lost 5 bases, the J end lost 6 bases, and 7 bases lay between the germline ends. The CDR3 here is CASSDLAEAFF. CDR3 DNA sequence: TGTGCCAGCAGCGATTTAGCTGAAGCTTTCTTT.

The chain combines TRBV6-5 with TRBJ1-2; D might be TRBD1 (6 bases). V lost 4 bases, J lost 4 bases, and 10 bases lay in between. This CDR3 region has 13 residues. CDR1 is MNHEY, CDR2 SVGAGI, per germline. The DNA for the CDR3 is TGTGCCAGCAGTTTCTCGGACAGCTATGGCTACACCTTC. This codes for CASSFSDSYGYTF.

This clone was seen once. The V gene is TRBV6-5, the J gene TRBJ1-2; 7 nucleotides align to TRBD1. The CDR3 covers 13 residues. Germline lookup yields CDR1 MNHEY and CDR2 SVGAGI. Unmatched junction bases numbered 9, after V lost 6 bases and J lost 8 bases. The DNA of the CDR3 is TGTGCCAGCAGAGACAGGGATACAAAGGGCTACACCTTC. Protein: CASRDRDTKGYTF.

V usage is TRBV11-2 and J usage is TRBJ1-2, with 10 bases lining up with TRBD1. The CDR3 spans 15 residues. J gave up 4 bases and V 5 bases, and 7 bases lay outside the gene matches. Germline CDR1 is SGHAT and CDR2 is FQNNGV. Written as DNA, the CDR3 is TGTGCCAGCAGCCCGGGACAGGGGAATCGCTATGGCTACACCTTC. Protein: CASSPGQGNRYGYTF.

The gene calls are TRBV6-5 and TRBJ2-7, with D possibly matching TRBD1 (6 bases). The CDR3 length is 12 residues. Trimming pared 4 bases from V and 6 bases from J, leaving 10 bases between. Germline CDR1 and CDR2: MNHEY and SVGAGI. CDR3 nucleotides: TGTGCCAGCAGTTTAGACAGGACCGAGCAGTACGTC. It codes for CASSLDRTEQYV.

This sequence joins TRBV6-5 and TRBJ2-2; D possibly corresponds to TRBD2 (6 bases). Germline CDR1 and CDR2: MNHEY and SVGAGI. The CDR3 is 14 residues long. V was cut by 7 bases and J by 7 bases, with 16 bases left in between. Here the CDR3 reads CASMSGPAGGELFF. The DNA for the CDR3 is TGTGCCAGCATGAGCGGGCCAGCAGGCGGGGAGCTGTTTTTT.

Only one count was recorded for this clone. This chain joins TRBV5-5 and TRBJ1-1; TRBD1 aligns across 9 bases. With 5 bases clipped from V and 5 bases from J, the junction kept 4 bases outside the gene matches. This CDR3 has 13 amino acids. Germline lookup yields CDR1 SGHKS and CDR2 YYEKEE (reference sequence). The CDR3 spells CASRWTGDTEAFF. CDR3 DNA: TGTGCCAGCAGATGGACAGGGGATACTGAAGCTTTCTTT.

The rearrangement joins TRBV5-8 to TRBJ2-7; possible D gene TRBD1, 5 bases. This CDR3 region has 14 residues. V was clipped by 2 bases and J by 0 bases, with 9 bases between them. Germline CDR1 and CDR2: SGHTS and YDEGEE. The CDR3 nucleotides read TGTGCCAGCAGCTTCAGGGTCTACTCCTACGAGCAGTACGTC. Translated, it gives CASSFRVYSYEQYV.

The V gene is TRBV7-2, the J gene TRBJ1-1; maybe TRBD1 (6 bases). V lost 5 bases to trimming and J lost 13 bases, with 17 bases between them. There are 12 residues in the CDR3. Germline V CDR1 and CDR2: SGHTA, FQGNSA. This chain's CDR3 is CASSVPGQTGFF. CDR3 DNA sequence: TGTGCCAGCAGCGTTCCTGGACAGACAGGTTTCTTT.

J is TRBJ2-2 and V is TRBV9; D perhaps matches TRBD1 (6 bases). The germline V gene has CDR1 SGDLS and CDR2 YYNGEE. V was clipped by 3 bases and J by 0 bases, with 9 bases between them. This CDR3 contains 15 residues. DNA for the CDR3: TGTGCCAGCAGCGCAGGGGCCTCGAACACCGGGGAGCTGTTTTTT. Protein product: CASSAGASNTGELFF.

Note on this clone: The same CDR3 arises from other DNA sequences in this sample as well. This rearrangement joins TRBV2 to TRBJ1-3, with D hard to call. V gave up 0 bases and J gave up 2 bases, with 5 bases separating them. CDR3 length equals 14 residues. The germline V gene has CDR1 SNHLY and CDR2 FYNNEI. This CDR3 reads CASSEARAGNTIYF. The CDR3 nucleotides are TGTGCCAGCAGTGAAGCGAGGGCTGGAAACACCATATATTTT.

The chain joins TRBV29-1 to TRBJ2-2, with D possibly being TRBD2 (6 bases). The CDR3 extends over 16 amino acids. CDR1 is SQVTM, CDR2 ANQGSEA, per germline. V was trimmed by 7 bases and J by 0 bases, leaving 18 bases between them. The DNA of the CDR3 is TGCAGCGCCTGGAGGGACCATACGCCGAACACCGGGGAGCTGTTTTTT. It specifies CSAWRDHTPNTGELFF.

The chain carries TRBV10-2 and TRBJ1-1; possible D gene TRBD1, 5 bases. The ends were cut back, 6 bases at V and 4 bases at J, with 15 bases in the middle. This CDR3 is 14 amino acids long. The germline V gene encodes CDR1 WSHSY and CDR2 SAAADI. Here the CDR3 reads CASSATQGSTEAFF. For the CDR3, the DNA is TGCGCCAGCAGCGCGACTCAGGGTTCCACTGAAGCTTTCTTT.

The chain employs TRBV5-1 and TRBJ1-4, with a tentative D call TRBD1 (5 bases). CDR1 SGHRS and CDR2 YFSETQ come from the germline V gene. This CDR3 has 13 residues. V was shortened by 4 bases and J by 7 bases, with 11 bases between the two germline ends. CDR3 nucleotides: TGCGCCAGCAGCCAGGGATATAGTGAAAAACTGTTTTTT. Amino acid sequence: CASSQGYSEKLFF. The whole variable domain, remainder taken from reference TRBV5-1 and TRBJ1-4, is KAGVTQTPRYLIKTRGQQVTLSCSPISGHRSVSWYQQTPGQGLQFLFEYFSETQRNKGNFPGRFSGRQFSNSRSEMNVSTLELGDSALYLCASSQGYSEKLFFGSGTQLSVL.

V and J are TRBV6-1 and TRBJ1-1, with 9 bases aligning to TRBD1. CDR1 is MNHNS and CDR2 is SASEGT in the germline V gene. Trimming at V came to 3 bases and at J to 7 bases, leaving 9 bases not matched to a gene. This CDR3 contains 15 residues. The CDR3, as DNA: TGTGCCAGCAGTGACGGGACAGGGTTGTCTGGTGAAGCTTTCTTT. It codes for CASSDGTGLSGEAFF.

This clone was recorded once. V usage is TRBV29-1 and J usage is TRBJ1-1; D call uncertain. CDR3 length: 14 residues. Germline V gene data show CDR1 as SQVTM and CDR2 as ANQGSEA. The V end lost 2 bases, the J end lost 7 bases, and 17 bases lay between the germline ends. For the CDR3, the DNA is TGCAGCGTTGAAAGAAGAGCCACGGGATATGAAGCTTTCTTT. Protein: CSVERRATGYEAFF.

This rearrangement joins TRBV5-1 to TRBJ1-1, with 9 positions matching TRBD1. Trimming at V came to 2 bases and at J to 6 bases, leaving 11 bases not matched to a gene. Per the germline V gene, CDR1 is SGHRS and CDR2 is YFSETQ. This CDR3 contains 16 residues. The CDR3, as DNA: TGCGCCAGCAGCTTAAATCCCTGGACAGGGGAAGCTGAAGCTTTCTTT. Its protein is CASSLNPWTGEAEAFF. Together with reference TRBV5-1 and TRBJ1-1, the CDR3 gives the full variable domain: KAGVTQTPRYLIKTRGQQVTLSCSPISGHRSVSWYQQTPGQGLQFLFEYFSETQRNKGNFPGRFSGRQFSNSRSEMNVSTLELGDSALYLCASSLNPWTGEAEAFFGQGTRLTVV.

J is TRBJ1-1 and V is TRBV5-6; D remains unclear. Germline V gene data show CDR1 as SGHDT and CDR2 as YYEEEE. The CDR3 consists of 13 residues. V lost 5 bases, J lost 6 bases, and 14 bases lay in between. The CDR3 is CASRFPFESEAFF. DNA for the CDR3: TGTGCCAGCAGATTCCCCTTTGAGTCTGAAGCTTTCTTT. The full variable domain, in which reference TRBV5-6 and TRBJ1-1 provide the parts outside the CDR3, is DAGVTQSPTHLIKTRGQQVTLRCSPKSGHDTVSWYQQALGQGPQFIFQYYEEEERQRGNFPDRFSGHQFPNYSSELNVNALLLGDSALYLCASRFPFESEAFFGQGTRLTVV.

Only one count was recorded for this clone. The chain links TRBV7-9 to TRBJ2-2; maybe TRBD1 (6 bases). CDR1 is SEHNR and CDR2 is FQNEAQ in the germline V gene (reference sequence). V gave up 0 bases and J gave up 7 bases, with 15 bases separating them. This CDR3 comprises 16 residues. The CDR3 sequence: CASSLAGGTWDGELFF. The DNA for the CDR3 is TGTGCCAGCAGCTTAGCAGGGGGAACGTGGGACGGGGAGCTGTTTTTT.

The genes are TRBV5-1 and TRBJ2-3; 7 bases line up with TRBD1. Germline loops: CDR1 SGHRS, CDR2 YFSETQ. The J segment lost 3 bases and the V segment lost 4 bases, leaving 11 bases of the junction unmatched. CDR3 length: 16 amino acids. The CDR3 nucleotides are TGCGCCAGCAGCCCTACCCTTCAGGGGGATACAGATACGCAGTATTTT. This sequence encodes CASSPTLQGDTDTQYF.

This clone was observed once. The chain uses TRBV30 and TRBJ1-1; unclear D gene. CDR3 size: 13 residues. Trimming took 2 bases from V and 4 from J, leaving 11 bases between them. Germline assignment: CDR1 GTSNPN and CDR2 SVGIG (reference sequence). The CDR3 DNA reads as TGTGCCTGGAGTCCGGGAAAGAGCACTGAAGCTTTCTTT. As protein: CAWSPGKSTEAFF.

This sequence joins TRBV7-2 and TRBJ1-4; TRBD1 is a possible D gene (5 bases). This CDR3 has 16 amino acids. The V and J ends lost 5 bases and 6 bases respectively, with 19 bases between them. Germline loops: CDR1 SGHTA, CDR2 FQGNSA. The CDR3 region is CASSKMPGLADEKLFF. CDR3 nucleotide sequence: TGTGCCAGCAGCAAAATGCCGGGACTTGCGGATGAAAAACTGTTTTTT.